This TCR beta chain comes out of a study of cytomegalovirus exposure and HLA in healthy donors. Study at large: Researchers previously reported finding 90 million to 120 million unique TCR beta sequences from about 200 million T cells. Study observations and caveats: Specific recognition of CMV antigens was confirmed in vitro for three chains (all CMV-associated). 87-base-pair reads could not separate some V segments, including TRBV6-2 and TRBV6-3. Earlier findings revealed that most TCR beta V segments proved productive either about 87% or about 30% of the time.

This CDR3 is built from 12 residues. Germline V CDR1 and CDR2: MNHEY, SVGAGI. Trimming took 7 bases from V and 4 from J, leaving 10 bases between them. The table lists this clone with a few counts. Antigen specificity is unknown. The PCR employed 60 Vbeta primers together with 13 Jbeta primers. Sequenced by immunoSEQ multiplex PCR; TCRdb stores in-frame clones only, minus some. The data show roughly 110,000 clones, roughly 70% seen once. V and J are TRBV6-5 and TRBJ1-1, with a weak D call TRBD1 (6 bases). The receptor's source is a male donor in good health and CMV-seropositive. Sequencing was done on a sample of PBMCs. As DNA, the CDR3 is TGTGCCAGCACCGGGGGGGCCACTGAAGCTTTCTTT. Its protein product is CASTGGATEAFF.